The clone carrying this TCR beta chain has a count of ten or more. Its cognate antigen is unknown. Unique molecular identifiers were used to barcode this TCRbeta library. MiXCR, applied by TCRdb to the PCR reads, yields one record per CDR3 protein. The table includes hundreds of thousands of distinct CDR3 sequences, around 9.2% detected once. The data originate from a study of T-cell reconstitution after alpha-beta-depleted transplantation in children. Findings and limits, study-wide: A year post-transplant, T-cell counts and diversity derived mostly from newly produced T cells. Reportedly, only several hundred clones from non-depleted graft cells drove alpha-beta T-cell counts at about two months. After transplant, high TCRbeta diversity at day 60 in some patients arose from surviving recipient T cells and thymic progenitors.

The TCR comes from a male patient between 2 and 10 years old who had a stem cell transplant for acute myeloid leukemia, so the T cells may come from the graft donor. This sample comprised PBMCs, mostly from graft donor cells, obtained 360 days after TCRalphabeta/CD19-depleted stem cell transplant.

The CDR3 protein is CGGLGQGARTEAFF. For the CDR3, the DNA is TGTGGGGGGCTCGGACAGGGGGCTAGAACTGAAGCTTTCTTT. The J gene is TRBJ1-1, the V gene TRBV12-3 or TRBV12-4; 11 bases align to TRBD1. CDR3 length: 14 amino acids.